This T cell receptor beta chain was identified in a study of blood T cell repertoires in COVID-19. Study-level background: The United States, Italy and Spain supplied acute and convalescent COVID-19 samples.

V gave up 0 bases and J gave up 3 bases; unmatched junction bases: 6. CDR3 size: 16 residues. The germline V gene has CDR1 SGHNT and CDR2 YYREEE (reference sequence). As handled by the study authors: How many nucleated cells were present was estimated from reference gene primer amplification. TCRdb's copy holds only in-frame clones and misses some; the assay was immunoSEQ multiplex PCR. The DNA gave D and trimming, while V, J and clone size come from that table. The table records 87,000 or so clones, 70% to 90% of them present only once. What was sequenced was peripheral blood. V gene TRBV5-4 combines with J gene TRBJ2-1, with TRBD1 matching over 7 bases. The clonotype originates from a human donor with acute or convalescent COVID-19. The donor label of this sample is uncertain. CDR3 residues: CASSLAGDRSYNEQFF. CDR3 sequence (DNA): TGTGCCAGCAGCTTGGCCGGGGACAGAAGCTACAATGAGCAGTTCTTC. Drawing the rest from reference TRBV5-4 and TRBJ2-1, the complete variable domain is ETGVTQSPTHLIKTRGQQVTLRCSSQSGHNTVSWYQQALGQGPQFIFQYYREEENGRGNFPPRFSGLQFPNYSSELNVNALELDDSALYLCASSLAGDRSYNEQFFGPGTRLTVL.